The next 20 T cell receptor beta chains were all read from a single sample in a study of response to subunit inactivated influenza vaccine. TCRdb itself ran the RT-PCR reads through MiXCR, one entry per CDR3 protein. The data hold hundreds of thousands of distinct CDR3 sequences, with around 11% observed a single time. These data were also filed under a second study, of T cells expressing NK-cell markers. As that study records: It was by 5'RACE template switching with UMIs that TCR beta cDNA was made.

This specimen consisted of PBMCs from blood, obtained on the day of vaccination. Source of these receptors: a man in his fifties who received an inactivated influenza vaccine.

This chain connects TRBV7-2 to TRBJ1-6, with 9 bases matching TRBD1. CDR3 length: 15 residues. Germline V lookup: CDR1 SGHTA, CDR2 FQGNSA. Losses at the gene ends were 7 bases for V and 7 bases for J; bases not matched to a gene: 8. The CDR3 loop reads CASTAAGTGNSPLHF. The CDR3 DNA is TGTGCCAGCACCGCCGCCGGGACAGGGAATTCACCCCTCCACTTT.

This clonotype showed up just a few times. J is TRBJ1-5 and V is TRBV28; a possible D gene is TRBD1 (5 bases). The CDR3 sequence is 19 residues long. CDR1 and CDR2 (germline): MDHEN, SYDVKM. V was shortened by 5 bases and J by 1 base, with 24 bases between the two germline ends. DNA for the CDR3: TGTGCCAGCAGTCCTCCGTTTTGGGGCGCGATCGACAGCAATCAGCCCCAGCATTTT. Its translation: CASSPPFWGAIDSNQPQHF.

This clonotype was seen at least ten times. The V and J genes are TRBV27 and TRBJ2-1; 14 nucleotides align to TRBD2. Germline CDR1 is MNHEY and CDR2 is SMNVEV (reference sequence). V lost 6 bases and J lost 7; bases outside the gene matches: 8. The CDR3 extends over 16 amino acids. The CDR3 bases are TGTGCCAGCAGCAAAGAGACTAGCGGGGGGGGTAATGAGCAGTTCTTC. Its translation: CASSKETSGGGNEQFF.

This clonotype was counted between two and nine times. The V call is TRBV7-8, the J call TRBJ2-5, with D maybe TRBD2 (6 bases). The CDR3 runs 18 residues. CDR1 and CDR2 from the germline V gene are SGHVS and FQNEAQ. V was clipped by 4 bases and J by 5 bases, with 26 bases between them. CDR3 amino acids: CASSSRVFSGRGRETQYF. CDR3 DNA sequence: TGTGCCAGCAGCTCACGGGTTTTTTCCGGGAGAGGTCGTGAGACCCAGTACTTC.

This chain connects TRBV14 to TRBJ2-2; D remains unclear. The germline V and J ends were trimmed by 1 base and 8 bases, with 8 bases remaining between them. Germline V CDR1 and CDR2: SGHDN, FVKESK. This CDR3 comprises 13 residues. The DNA of the CDR3 is TGTGCCAGCAGCCAAGTAGCCAGAGGGGAGCTGTTTTTT. This codes for CASSQVARGELFF.

This clonotype was counted between two and nine times. The gene calls are TRBV29-1 and TRBJ2-1; 8 bases agree with TRBD1. Unmatched junction bases numbered 5, after V lost 6 bases and J lost 7 bases. CDR1 is SQVTM and CDR2 is ANQGSEA in the germline V gene. CDR3 size: 12 residues. The CDR3 sequence is CSVANRGNEQFF. The CDR3 nucleotides read TGCAGCGTAGCAAACAGGGGGAATGAGCAGTTCTTC.

This clonotype was seen more than once but under ten times. The genes are TRBV12-3 or TRBV12-4 and TRBJ2-1, with 8 bases fitting TRBD1. Trimming removed 4 bases from V and 9 bases from J; junction bases left unmatched: 11. The CDR3 contains 15 residues. This chain's CDR3 is CASSSDRAVQGEQFF. In DNA form, the CDR3 reads TGTGCCAGCAGTTCGGACAGGGCGGTACAGGGTGAGCAGTTCTTC.

This clonotype was observed a few times. V is TRBV28 and J is TRBJ1-6; 7 bases are shared with TRBD1. Germline V gene lookup returns CDR1 MDHEN and CDR2 SYDVKM. Unmatched junction bases numbered 10, after V lost 5 bases and J lost 9 bases. The CDR3 length is 15 residues. The CDR3: CASSTTGTALSPLHF. In nucleotides, the CDR3 is TGTGCCAGCAGTACGACCGGGACAGCGCTTTCACCCCTCCACTTT. Together with reference TRBV28 and TRBJ1-6, the CDR3 gives the full variable domain: DVKVTQSSRYLVKRTGEKVFLECVQDMDHENMFWYRQDPGLGLRLIYFSYDVKMKEKGDIPEGYSVSREKKERFSLILESASTNQTSMYLCASSTTGTALSPLHFGNGTRLTVT.

This clonotype was seen a handful of times. The chain uses TRBV18 and TRBJ1-2, with D unresolved. Per the germline V gene, CDR1 is KGHSH and CDR2 is LQKENI. The V and J ends lost 0 bases and 5 bases respectively, with 10 bases between them. CDR3 size: 14 residues. The chain's CDR3 is CASSPPGSLYGYTF. The CDR3 DNA reads TGTGCCAGCTCACCACCAGGCTCCCTGTATGGCTACACCTTC. The variable domain in full, completed from reference TRBV18 and TRBJ1-2, reads NAGVMQNPRHLVRRRGQEARLRCSPMKGHSHVYWYRQLPEEGLKFMVYLQKENIIDESGMPKERFSAEFPKEGPSILRIQQVVRGDSAAYFCASSPPGSLYGYTFGSGTRLTVV.

Concerning this clonotype: The junction differs from germline at one of its ends, possibly a read error. V gene TRBV15 combines with J gene TRBJ2-7; D may be TRBD1 (5 bases). The CDR3 has 14 residues. Looked up from germline, CDR1 is LNHNV and CDR2 is YYDKDF (reference sequence). CDR3 sequence: CATSTRQSSYEQYF. The CDR3 DNA follows: TGTGCCACTAGCACTCGACAGTCCTCCTACGAGCAGTACTTC.

The table lists this clonotype with many counts. The chain joins TRBV10-3 to TRBJ2-1; the match to TRBD1 covers 11 bases. Germline values: CDR1 ENHRY, CDR2 SYGVKD. J was trimmed by 7 bases and V by 8 bases; bases with no gene match: 4. The CDR3 runs to 13 residues. CDR3 DNA sequence: TGTGCCATCGGACAGGGGGCAGTAAATGAGCAGTTCTTC. This sequence encodes CAIGQGAVNEQFF.

V is TRBV28 and J is TRBJ2-5, with a tentative D call TRBD1 (6 bases). This CDR3 has 15 amino acids. Trimming pared 4 bases from V and 4 bases from J, leaving 16 bases between. Germline V gene data show CDR1 as MDHEN and CDR2 as SYDVKM. The CDR3 protein is CASSSDSDLGETQYF. In DNA, the CDR3 is TGTGCCAGCAGTTCGGACAGCGATCTGGGAGAGACCCAGTACTTC.

The chain carries TRBV7-2 and TRBJ1-2; 7 positions agree with TRBD1. The CDR3 is 16 amino acids. Germline loops: CDR1 SGHTA, CDR2 FQGNSA. The junction had 10 bases not matched to a gene; V was cut back by 5 bases and J by 1 base. The CDR3 sequence: CASSTRGQGINYGYTF. The CDR3 nucleotides read TGTGCCAGCAGCACAAGGGGGCAGGGAATTAACTATGGCTACACCTTC.

The V and J genes are TRBV5-1 and TRBJ2-5; D may be TRBD2 (6 bases). Germline V gene data show CDR1 as SGHRS and CDR2 as YFSETQ. Deletions cut 9 bases from V and 5 bases from J, with 20 bases between. The CDR3 is 14 amino acids. The CDR3 reads CATHPGAEGETQYF. The CDR3 region has the DNA TGCGCCACCCATCCTGGAGCGGAGGGGGAGACCCAGTACTTC.

This clonotype was detected many times. The chain combines TRBV29-1 with TRBJ2-7, with 8 positions matching TRBD1. Germline V gives CDR1 SQVTM, CDR2 ANQGSEA. V lost 6 bases to trimming and J lost 1 base; unmatched junction nucleotides: 5. The CDR3 covers 13 residues. CDR3 sequence reads: CSVKTGVSYEQYF. The DNA for the CDR3 is TGCAGCGTAAAGACAGGGGTTTCCTACGAGCAGTACTTC.

This chain connects TRBV5-1 to TRBJ1-2; tentative D call: TRBD1 (5 bases). The V end was cut by 0 bases, the J end by 6 bases, with 15 bases between. CDR1 SGHRS and CDR2 YFSETQ come from the germline V gene. The CDR3 loop spans 15 amino acids. The CDR3 region has the DNA TGCGCCAGCAGCTTGGCCGGGACGATAGGCGATGGCTACACCTTC. Its translation: CASSLAGTIGDGYTF.

This clonotype occurred a few times. The chain employs TRBV7-9 and TRBJ1-4; D may be TRBD1 (6 bases). V was shortened by 5 bases and J by 5 bases, with 21 bases between the two germline ends. The length of the CDR3 is 17 residues. Germline-derived CDR1 and CDR2 are SEHNR and FQNEAQ (reference sequence). The chain's CDR3 is CASSIIRGQGQNEKLFF. DNA for the CDR3: TGTGCCAGCAGCATTATACGGGGGCAGGGACAAAATGAAAAACTGTTTTTT.

This chain links TRBV12-3 or TRBV12-4 with TRBJ2-1, with 15 bases fitting TRBD2. The CDR3 is 14 amino acids. V shed 6 bases and J 11 bases; nucleotides not matched to a gene: 5. As DNA, the CDR3 is TGTGCCAGCAGGCCGGGACTAGCGGGAGGAAAGCAGTTCTTC. Amino acids: CASRPGLAGGKQFF.

A few counts support this clonotype. The V and J genes are TRBV7-8 and TRBJ2-7; possibly TRBD2 for D (7 bases). With 1 base removed from V and 6 bases from J, the gap between germline ends came to 16 bases. Per germline, CDR1 SGHVS and CDR2 FQNEAQ. CDR3 size: 15 residues. The CDR3 here is CASSLVGGEVVEQYF. CDR3 DNA sequence: TGTGCCAGCAGCTTAGTAGGGGGGGAGGTGGTCGAGCAGTACTTC.

This chain uses TRBV19 with TRBJ2-4, with TRBD2 matching over 9 bases. Germline lookup yields CDR1 LNHDA and CDR2 SQIVND (reference sequence). Trimming cost V 7 bases and J 8 bases; bases outside gene matches: 15. This CDR3 has 16 residues. The CDR3 spells CASKTSGLAGSDIQYF. The CDR3, as DNA: TGTGCCAGTAAGACTAGCGGACTAGCTGGTTCGGACATTCAGTACTTC. Complete variable domain (other parts from reference TRBV19 and TRBJ2-4): DGGITQSPKYLFRKEGQNVTLSCEQNLNHDAMYWYRQDPGQGLRLIYYSQIVNDFQKGDIAEGYSVSREKKESFPLTVTSAQKNPTAFYLCASKTSGLAGSDIQYFGAGTRLSVL.